Each of the 5 T cell receptor beta chains below was sequenced from the same sample in a study of molecular identifiers for immune sequencing clone quantification. TCRdb called the PCR reads again in MiXCR, with one record for every CDR3 protein. The table includes around 480,000 distinct CDR3 sequences, about 21% detected once. What was sequenced was naive CD8+ T cells from blood, with Jurkat cell RNA spiked in. The subset here: FACS-sorted CD8+CD4-CCR7+CD45RA+ naive T cells. Receptor source: a human donor in good health. Some libraries in this study had Jurkat cell RNA spiked in.

This clonotype showed up many times. This sequence joins TRBV6-2 or TRBV6-3 and TRBJ2-5; TRBD1 aligns across 8 bases. The CDR3 is 16 amino acids. The germline CDR1 and CDR2 sequences are MNHEY and SVGEGT. Losses at the gene ends were 0 bases for V and 3 bases for J; bases not matched to a gene: 6. The CDR3 loop is CASSYSPGQGEETQYF. DNA for the CDR3: TGTGCCAGCAGTTACTCGCCCGGACAGGGAGAAGAGACCCAGTACTTC.

This clonotype was counted a few times. One end of the junction varies from germline; a read error may be responsible. V and J are TRBV7-7 and TRBJ2-5; D is perhaps TRBD1 (6 bases). Germline assignment: CDR1 SSHAT and CDR2 FNYEAQ (reference sequence). CDR3 length: 14 residues. CDR3 in DNA: TGTGCTAGCAGCTCCATAGGGGGTTTAGAGACCCAGTACTTC. Its translation: CASSSIGGLETQYF.

This clonotype was observed a few times. An end of the junction does not agree with germline; a read error may underlie this. The rearrangement uses TRBV24-1 and TRBJ1-1; no clear D gene. Germline loops: CDR1 KGHDR, CDR2 SFDVKD. There are 14 residues in the CDR3. Written as DNA, the CDR3 is TGTGCCACCAATGATGGGGAGGGTGACACTGAAGCTTTCTTT. Translation: CATNDGEGDTEAFF.

There are a few counts of this clonotype. The chain has TRBV30 and TRBJ1-1; 7 nucleotides align to TRBD1. The V and J ends lost 7 bases and 4 bases, in that order; junction bases with no gene match: 15. This CDR3 has 15 amino acids. Germline V lookup: CDR1 GTSNPN, CDR2 SVGIG (reference sequence). CDR3 protein: CASQKGKSGGTEAFF. In nucleotides, the CDR3 is TGTGCCTCGCAAAAAGGGAAGTCAGGGGGCACTGAAGCTTTCTTT.

The gene calls are TRBV27 and TRBJ1-2, with TRBD1 matching over 7 bases. The length of the CDR3 is 14 residues. CDR1 and CDR2 from the germline V gene are MNHEY and SMNVEV (reference sequence). V lost 7 bases, J lost 6 bases, and 11 bases stayed unmatched. The CDR3 DNA follows: TGTGCCAGCAACGAAGGAGGGGGCGCCGATGGCTACACCTTC. The encoded protein is CASNEGGGADGYTF.